Given below is one TCR beta chain in context. Generation of TCR cDNA used 5'RACE template switching (which added a universal primer site and UMIs). Each CDR3 protein is one row after TCRdb ran MiXCR on the 5' RACE reads. The top ten clones hold approximately 0.85% of a sample with about 240,000 distinct CDR3 sequences, 6% to 7.5% of them seen once. The entry originates in a study of T cells after yellow fever vaccination. V was trimmed by 4 bases and J by 4 bases, leaving 11 bases between them. CDR3 length equals 13 residues. Germline assignment: CDR1 SGHVS and CDR2 FQNEAQ. The receptor was derived from a man under 40 who received the YFV17D yellow fever vaccine. This chain links TRBV7-8 with TRBJ2-7; D is unclear. Material: CD4+ T cells sorted from PBMCs, obtained 15 days after the yellow fever booster vaccination. The CDR3 DNA follows: TGTGCCAGCAGCTCACATTCCCTTTACGAGCAGTACTTC. This sequence encodes CASSSHSLYEQYF.